This T cell receptor beta chain was captured in a study of T cell responses to AZD1222 COVID-19 vaccine. Study-wide results and caveats: Repertoire sampling happened only post peak T cell response. Donors, mostly white British, included more females; clonal diversity was possibly underestimated. Spike-specific TCRs gained breadth and depth after people received two AZD1222 doses.

About this clone: Its antigen is not known.

The method was immunoSEQ multiplex PCR; TCRdb's version includes in-frame clones alone and lacks a portion of them. This sample has around 140,000 clones, with roughly 92% found just once. Trimming took 6 bases from V and 4 from J, leaving 10 bases between them. The CDR3 is made up of 12 amino acids. Germline CDR1 and CDR2: MDHEN and SYDVKM. This chain links TRBV28 with TRBJ2-7, with D tentatively TRBD1 (6 bases). The receptor's source is an adult in good health. The specimen was peripheral blood, collected on day 0 of AZD1222 vaccination. In DNA, the CDR3 is TGTGCCAGCAGCCTAGACAGGTACGAGCAGTACTTC. It yields the protein CASSLDRYEQYF. Filled out from reference TRBV28 and TRBJ2-7, the complete variable domain reads DVKVTQSSRYLVKRTGEKVFLECVQDMDHENMFWYRQDPGLGLRLIYFSYDVKMKEKGDIPEGYSVSREKKERFSLILESASTNQTSMYLCASSLDRYEQYFGPGTRLTVT.